The clone carrying this T cell receptor beta chain was found a few times. The CDR3 contains 14 residues. The germline V gene has CDR1 SNHLY and CDR2 FYNNEI. V lost 7 bases, J lost 4 bases, and 5 bases stayed unmatched. This entry belongs to a study of blood T cell repertoires in COVID-19. Study-level background: Samples of COVID-19 (acute and convalescent) were obtained from the United States, Italy and Spain. Sample material is recorded as cDNA or gDNA derived from T cells, B-cell-depleted T cells, or PBMCs.

Authors' processing steps: Cell counts per sample came from amplifying reference gene primers. TCRdb's table, derived via immunoSEQ multiplex PCR, lists solely in-frame clones and lacks some. For V, J and clone size, that table is used; D and trimming come from the DNA. This table holds around 39,000 clones, 86% found once. The sequenced material came from peripheral blood. The chain has TRBV2 and TRBJ2-3; TRBD2 aligns across 10 bases. The TCR was taken from a man between 60 and 75 years old with active COVID-19. In DNA, the CDR3 is TGTGCCAGCATGGGGGGACTAGCGTCAGATACGCAGTATTTT. Translation: CASMGGLASDTQYF.